Following are 16 T cell receptor beta chains from one sample sequenced in a study of T cells in Graves' hyperthyroidism and ophthalmopathy. Amplification targeted TCR beta CDR3 regions from RNA transcripts. HTBI primers were the set used in a first-round RT-PCR of the TCR CDR3. MiXCR was run by TCRdb on the multiplex PCR reads, yielding one entry per CDR3 protein. The sample consists of under 300,000 distinct CDR3 sequences, about 25% of them appearing once. The specimen was blood. Every receptor here comes from a man between 40 and 49 years old with Graves' hyperthyroidism that later progressed to Graves' ophthalmopathy.

This clonotype was observed many times. The J gene is TRBJ1-3, the V gene TRBV29-1, with unresolved D. Trimming took off 4 bases at V and 4 bases at J, with 8 bases between the two ends. This CDR3 spans 12 amino acids. Germline V gives CDR1 SQVTM, CDR2 ANQGSEA. The CDR3 nucleotides read TGCAGCGTTGGAAGGGAGGGAAACACCATATATTTT. This sequence encodes CSVGREGNTIYF.

This clonotype was seen at least ten times. The CDR3 spells CASSLTGTGGYTF. The CDR3 nucleotides are TGTGCCAGCAGCTTGACCGGGACAGGGGGCTACACCTTC. This sequence joins TRBV7-6 and TRBJ1-2; the match to TRBD1 covers 9 bases. CDR1 and CDR2 (germline): SGHVS, FNYEAQ. This CDR3 has 13 residues. With V trimmed by 3 bases and J by 8 bases, 4 bases remained unmatched. Using reference TRBV7-6 and TRBJ1-2 for the parts outside the CDR3, the full variable domain is GAGVSQSPRYKVTKRGQDVALRCDPISGHVSLYWYRQALGQGPEFLTYFNYEAQQDKSGLPNDRFSAERPEGSISTLTIQRTEQRDSAMYRCASSLTGTGGYTFGSGTRLTVV.

At least ten counts were recorded for this clonotype. The chain recombines TRBV27 with TRBJ2-7; TRBD2 agrees at 8 bases. This CDR3 is 14 amino acids long. The germline CDR1 and CDR2 sequences are MNHEY and SMNVEV (reference sequence). V was clipped by 3 bases and J by 2 bases; unmatched bases: 3. DNA of the CDR3: TGTGCCAGCAGTTTTACAGCGGGAGCCTACGAGCAGTACTTC. As protein: CASSFTAGAYEQYF.

This chain connects TRBV6-1 to TRBJ2-7; D may correspond to TRBD1 or TRBD2 (5 bases each). The V end was cut by 7 bases, the J end by 6 bases, with 13 bases between. Germline-derived CDR1 and CDR2 are MNHNS and SASEGT. The CDR3 runs to 12 residues. The CDR3 DNA reads TGTGCCAGCAAGAACCGGGACCCCGAGCAGTACTTC. This codes for CASKNRDPEQYF.

This rearrangement joins TRBV5-1 to TRBJ1-1; D uncertain. This CDR3 has 14 residues. From germline, CDR1 is SGHRS and CDR2 YFSETQ. Trimming removed 0 bases from V and 5 bases from J, with 11 bases in between. The CDR3 nucleotides read TGCGCCAGCAGCTTGGTGGCACTCGATACTGAAGCTTTCTTT. It yields the protein CASSLVALDTEAFF.

The gene calls are TRBV10-3 and TRBJ2-7, with 7 positions matching TRBD2. The germline CDR1 and CDR2 sequences are ENHRY and SYGVKD. The CDR3 spans 13 residues. J was trimmed by 4 bases and V by 8 bases; bases with no gene match: 8. CDR3 in amino acids: CAISNSGGYEQYF. The CDR3 coding sequence is TGTGCCATCTCTAACTCGGGAGGTTACGAGCAGTACTTC.

This clonotype appeared many times. The rearrangement links TRBV20-1 to TRBJ2-7; D unclear. The CDR3 sequence is 13 residues long. Germline loops: CDR1 DFQATT, CDR2 SNEGSKA (reference sequence). V lost 5 bases, J lost 3 bases, and 14 bases lay in between. The CDR3 here is CSAPVGSNYEQYF. In nucleotides, the CDR3 is TGCAGTGCTCCCGTGGGATCTAACTACGAGCAGTACTTC.

This clonotype was counted many times. The rearrangement uses TRBV18 and TRBJ2-5; D remains unclear. The V gene's germline CDR1 is KGHSH and CDR2 LQKENI. Trimming cost V 1 base and J 2 bases, with 8 bases left between them. The CDR3 is 14 amino acids. This CDR3 is CASSPRTNQETQYF. CDR3 in DNA: TGTGCCAGCTCACCACGGACCAATCAAGAGACCCAGTACTTC.

The CDR3 nucleotides read TGTGCCAGCATTGGACAGGGACCCTCCGGGGAGCTGTTTTTT. It yields the protein CASIGQGPSGELFF. J is TRBJ2-2 and V is TRBV28; TRBD1 matches 8 bases. CDR1 and CDR2 (germline): MDHEN, SYDVKM. The CDR3 has 14 residues. V was pared by 7 bases and J by 6 bases, with 7 bases of the junction left unmatched.

The CDR3 spells CASGLGGQDTEAFF. As DNA, the CDR3 is TGTGCTAGTGGTTTGGGGGGACAGGACACTGAAGCTTTCTTT. The V and J genes are TRBV12-5 and TRBJ1-1; 8 nucleotides align to TRBD1. CDR3 length equals 14 residues. Germline assignment: CDR1 LGHNT and CDR2 FRNRAP. V trimming: 1 base; J trimming: 3 bases; junction bases outside the gene matches: 1.

The sample holds many counts of this clonotype. This chain uses TRBV28 with TRBJ2-5, with TRBD2 as a possible D gene (6 bases). The CDR3 spans 13 residues. In germline, CDR1 is MDHEN, CDR2 SYDVKM. Trimming cost V 7 bases and J 5 bases, with 14 bases left between them. Here the CDR3 DNA reads TGTGCCAGCATCGGCCCGGGAGTTGAGACCCAGTACTTC. This translates into CASIGPGVETQYF.

This clonotype was recorded at least ten times. This chain connects TRBV15 to TRBJ2-2; D remains ambiguous. Looked up from germline, CDR1 is LNHNV and CDR2 is YYDKDF (reference sequence). With 0 bases removed from V and 9 bases from J, the gap between germline ends came to 14 bases. The CDR3 spans 15 residues. CDR3 sequence (DNA): TGTGCCACCAGCAGAGATCGTGGGCTGGAGTGGGAGCTGTTTTTT. Encoded protein: CATSRDRGLEWELFF.

V is TRBV14 and J is TRBJ1-1, with no clear D. The CDR3 is 16 amino acids. V dropped 0 bases and J dropped 4 bases, with 15 bases sitting between them. CDR1 is SGHDN, CDR2 FVKESK, per germline. The CDR3 DNA follows: TGTGCCAGCAGCCAAGAAGGACTGGGTTACTCCACTGAAGCTTTCTTT. Translated: CASSQEGLGYSTEAFF.

This clonotype showed up just a few times. The V gene is TRBV28, the J gene TRBJ1-1, with D maybe TRBD1 (6 bases). CDR3 size: 14 residues. The V end lost 7 bases, the J end lost 3 bases, and 15 bases lay between the germline ends. Germline V lookup: CDR1 MDHEN, CDR2 SYDVKM. CDR3 bases: TGTGCCAGCACCATAAACCCAGGGGACACTGAAGCTTTCTTT. It specifies CASTINPGDTEAFF. Based on the CDR3 plus reference TRBV28 and TRBJ1-1, the full variable domain is DVKVTQSSRYLVKRTGEKVFLECVQDMDHENMFWYRQDPGLGLRLIYFSYDVKMKEKGDIPEGYSVSREKKERFSLILESASTNQTSMYLCASTINPGDTEAFFGQGTRLTVV.

This clonotype was counted many times. The V gene is TRBV6-2 or TRBV6-3, the J gene TRBJ2-3, with D uncertain. Germline values: CDR1 MNHEY, CDR2 SVGEGT. The V end was cut by 6 bases, the J end by 0 bases, with 7 bases between. This CDR3 region has 13 residues. In nucleotides, the CDR3 is TGTGCCAGCAGCTACAGTAGCACAGATACGCAGTATTTT. This codes for CASSYSSTDTQYF.

This clonotype has a count of ten or more. The CDR3 region has the DNA TGCAGTGCTGGTGGAGTCGATGAGCAGTTCTTC. Protein: CSAGGVDEQFF. The V and J genes are TRBV20-1 and TRBJ2-1; no definite D call. Germline CDR1 and CDR2: DFQATT and SNEGSKA (reference sequence). The CDR3 is 11 amino acids. V dropped 5 bases and J dropped 8 bases, with 10 bases sitting between them.